The entry below describes one TCR beta chain. This sample stems from a study of cytomegalovirus exposure and HLA in healthy donors. V lost 8 bases, J lost 8 bases, and 17 bases stayed unmatched. CDR1 is LNHDA and CDR2 is SQIVND in the germline V gene (reference sequence). The CDR3 extends over 18 amino acids. This table comes from immunoSEQ multiplex PCR, and its TCRdb copy is limited to in-frame clones, with some not included. The sample has 200,000 to 300,000 clones; more than 75% are singletons. The rearrangement uses TRBV19 and TRBJ2-4; 14 positions match TRBD2. Sequenced: PBMCs. The source is a woman in her 30s in good health and CMV-seropositive. CDR3 bases: TGTGCCAGTGGGGTGTCCGCGACTAGCGGGAGGGCCGGGGACATTCAGTACTTC. It encodes CASGVSATSGRAGDIQYF.